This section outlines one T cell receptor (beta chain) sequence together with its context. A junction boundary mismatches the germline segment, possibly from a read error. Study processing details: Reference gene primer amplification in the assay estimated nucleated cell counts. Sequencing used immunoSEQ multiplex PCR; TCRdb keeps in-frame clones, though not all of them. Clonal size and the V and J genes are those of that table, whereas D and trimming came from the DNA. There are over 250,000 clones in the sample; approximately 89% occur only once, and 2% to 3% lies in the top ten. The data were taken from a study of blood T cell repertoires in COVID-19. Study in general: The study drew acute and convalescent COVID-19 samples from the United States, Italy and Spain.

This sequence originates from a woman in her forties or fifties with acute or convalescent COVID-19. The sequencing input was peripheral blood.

The CDR3 sequence is CASSGTGQETQYF. The DNA for the CDR3 is TGTGCTAGCAGTGGGACAGGGCAAGAGACCCAGTACTTC. This chain uses TRBV7-7 with TRBJ2-5; 9 nucleotides align to TRBD1. This CDR3 region has 13 residues. The germline CDR1 and CDR2 sequences are SSHAT and FNYEAQ (reference sequence). The full variable domain, completed using reference TRBV7-7 and TRBJ2-5, is GAGVSQSPRYKVTKRGQDVTLRCDPISSHATLYWYQQALGQGPEFLTYFNYEAQPDKSGLPSDRFSAERPEGSISTLTIQRTEQRDSAMYRCASSGTGQETQYFGPGTRLLVL.